The entry below describes one TCR beta chain. The data were taken from a study of blood T cell repertoires in COVID-19. Study-wide background: Sites in the United States, Italy and Spain provided acute and convalescent COVID-19 samples. PBMCs, B-cell-depleted T cells, or T cells were the source of the cDNA or gDNA that made up the material.

Germline V gene sequence: CDR1 SEHNR, CDR2 FQNEAQ (reference sequence). J lost 6 bases, V lost 5 bases, and 12 bases had no gene match. This CDR3 comprises 18 residues. As processed by the authors: Nucleated cell number was recorded as an estimate derived from reference gene primer amplification. TCRdb keeps only in-frame clones here, not all; method: immunoSEQ multiplex PCR. That table gives V, J and clone size, and the DNA gave D and trimming. The sample includes some 250,000 clones, 70% to 80% of them seen just once. This receptor was identified in a woman aged 80 or over with acute or convalescent COVID-19. The chain has TRBV7-9 and TRBJ2-3; 15 bases are a match to TRBD2. Sample: peripheral blood. The CDR3 sequence: CASSGTSGRITLVDTQYF. The CDR3 DNA follows: TGTGCCAGCAGCGGGACTAGCGGGAGGATCACGTTGGTTGATACGCAGTATTTT.